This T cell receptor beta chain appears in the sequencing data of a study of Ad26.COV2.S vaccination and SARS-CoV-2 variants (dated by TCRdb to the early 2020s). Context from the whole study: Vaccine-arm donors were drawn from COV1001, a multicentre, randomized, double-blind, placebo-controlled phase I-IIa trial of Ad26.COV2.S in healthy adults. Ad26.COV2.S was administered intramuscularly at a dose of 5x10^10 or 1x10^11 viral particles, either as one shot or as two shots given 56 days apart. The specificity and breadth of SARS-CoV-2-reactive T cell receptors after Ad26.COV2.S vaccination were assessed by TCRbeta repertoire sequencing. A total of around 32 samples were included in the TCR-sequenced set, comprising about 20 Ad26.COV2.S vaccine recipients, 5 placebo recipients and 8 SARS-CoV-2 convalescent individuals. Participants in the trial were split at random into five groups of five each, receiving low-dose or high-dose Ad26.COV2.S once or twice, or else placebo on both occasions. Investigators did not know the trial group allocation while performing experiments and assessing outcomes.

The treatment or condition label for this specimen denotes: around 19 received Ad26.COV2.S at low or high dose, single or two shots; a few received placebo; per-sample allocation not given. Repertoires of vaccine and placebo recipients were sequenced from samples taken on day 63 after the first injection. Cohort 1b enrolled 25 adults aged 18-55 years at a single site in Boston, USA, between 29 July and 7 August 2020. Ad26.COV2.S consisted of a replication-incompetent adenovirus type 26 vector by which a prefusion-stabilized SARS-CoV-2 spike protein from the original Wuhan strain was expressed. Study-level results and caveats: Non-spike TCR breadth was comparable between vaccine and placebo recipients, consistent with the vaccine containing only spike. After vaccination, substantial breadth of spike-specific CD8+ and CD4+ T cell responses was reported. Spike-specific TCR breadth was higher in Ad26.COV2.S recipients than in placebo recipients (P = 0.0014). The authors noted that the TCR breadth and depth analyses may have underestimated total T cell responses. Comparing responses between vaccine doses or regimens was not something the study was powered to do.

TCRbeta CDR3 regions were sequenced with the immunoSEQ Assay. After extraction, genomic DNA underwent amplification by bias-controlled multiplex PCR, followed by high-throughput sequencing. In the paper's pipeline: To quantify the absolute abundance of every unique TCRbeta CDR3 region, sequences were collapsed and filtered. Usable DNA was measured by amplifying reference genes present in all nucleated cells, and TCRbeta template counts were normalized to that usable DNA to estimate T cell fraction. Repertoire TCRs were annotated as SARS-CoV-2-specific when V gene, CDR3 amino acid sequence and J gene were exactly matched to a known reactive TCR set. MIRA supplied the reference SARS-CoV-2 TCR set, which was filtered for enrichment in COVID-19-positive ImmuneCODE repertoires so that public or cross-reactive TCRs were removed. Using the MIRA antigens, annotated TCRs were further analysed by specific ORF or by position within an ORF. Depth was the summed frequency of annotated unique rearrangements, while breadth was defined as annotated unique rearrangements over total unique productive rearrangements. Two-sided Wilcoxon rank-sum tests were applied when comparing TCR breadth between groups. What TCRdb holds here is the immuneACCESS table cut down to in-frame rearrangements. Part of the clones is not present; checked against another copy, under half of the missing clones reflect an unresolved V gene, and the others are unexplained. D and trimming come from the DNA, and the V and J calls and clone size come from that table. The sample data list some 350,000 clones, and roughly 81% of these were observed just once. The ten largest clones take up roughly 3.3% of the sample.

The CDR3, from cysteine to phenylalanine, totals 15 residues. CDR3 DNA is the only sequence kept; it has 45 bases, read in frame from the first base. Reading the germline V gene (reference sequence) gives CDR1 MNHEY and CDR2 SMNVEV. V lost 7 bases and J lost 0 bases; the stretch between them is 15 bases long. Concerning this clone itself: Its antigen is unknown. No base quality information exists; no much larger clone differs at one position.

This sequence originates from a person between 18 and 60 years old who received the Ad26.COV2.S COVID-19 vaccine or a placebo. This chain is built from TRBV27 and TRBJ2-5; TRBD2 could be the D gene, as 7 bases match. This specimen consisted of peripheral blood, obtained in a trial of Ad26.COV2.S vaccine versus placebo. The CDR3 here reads CASTPGGLYQETQYF. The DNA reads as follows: TGTGCCAGCACCCCCGGGGGGCTGTACCAAGAGACCCAGTACTTC.